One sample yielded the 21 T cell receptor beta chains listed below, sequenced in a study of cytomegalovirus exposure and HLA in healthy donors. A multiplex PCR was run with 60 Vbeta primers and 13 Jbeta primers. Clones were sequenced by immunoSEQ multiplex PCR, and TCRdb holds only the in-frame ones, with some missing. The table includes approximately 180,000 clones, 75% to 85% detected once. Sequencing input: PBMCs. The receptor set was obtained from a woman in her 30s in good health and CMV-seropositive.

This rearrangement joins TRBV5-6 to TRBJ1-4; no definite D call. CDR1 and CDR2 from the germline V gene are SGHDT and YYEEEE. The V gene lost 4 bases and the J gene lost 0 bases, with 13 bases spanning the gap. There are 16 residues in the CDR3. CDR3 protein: CASSLDVSPTNEKLFF. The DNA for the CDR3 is TGTGCCAGCAGCCTGGACGTCAGTCCAACTAATGAAAAACTGTTTTTT.

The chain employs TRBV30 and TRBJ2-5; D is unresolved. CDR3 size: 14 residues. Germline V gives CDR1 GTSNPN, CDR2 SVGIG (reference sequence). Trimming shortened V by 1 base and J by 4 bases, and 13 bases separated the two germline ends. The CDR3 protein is CAWSDDTFGETQYF. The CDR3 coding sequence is TGTGCCTGGAGTGACGACACCTTCGGAGAGACCCAGTACTTC. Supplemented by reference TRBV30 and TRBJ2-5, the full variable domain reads SQTIHQWPATLVQPVGSPLSLECTVEGTSNPNLYWYRQAAGRGLQLLFYSVGIGQISSEVPQNLSASRPQDRQFILSSKKLLLSDSGFYLCAWSDDTFGETQYFGPGTRLLVL.

The CDR3 loop reads CASSFQGQQGGTGYEQYF. CDR3 DNA sequence: TGCGCCAGCAGCTTCCAAGGGCAACAGGGGGGTACGGGCTACGAGCAGTACTTC. V is TRBV4-1 and J is TRBJ2-7, with TRBD1 matching over 8 bases. The germline V gene encodes CDR1 MGHRA and CDR2 YSYEKL. The CDR3 totals 18 residues. V was clipped by 5 bases and J by 3 bases; unmatched bases: 18.

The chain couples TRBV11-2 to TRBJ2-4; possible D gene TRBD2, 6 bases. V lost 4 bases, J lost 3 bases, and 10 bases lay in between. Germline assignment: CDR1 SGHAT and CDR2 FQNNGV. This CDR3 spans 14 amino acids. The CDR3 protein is CASSSSGGKNIQYF. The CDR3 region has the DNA TGTGCCAGCAGCTCTTCCGGGGGCAAAAACATTCAGTACTTC. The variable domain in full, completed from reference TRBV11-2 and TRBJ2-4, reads EAGVAQSPRYKIIEKRQSVAFWCNPISGHATLYWYQQILGQGPKLLIQFQNNGVVDDSQLPKDRFSAERLKGVDSTLKIQPAKLEDSAVYLCASSSSGGKNIQYFGAGTRLSVL.

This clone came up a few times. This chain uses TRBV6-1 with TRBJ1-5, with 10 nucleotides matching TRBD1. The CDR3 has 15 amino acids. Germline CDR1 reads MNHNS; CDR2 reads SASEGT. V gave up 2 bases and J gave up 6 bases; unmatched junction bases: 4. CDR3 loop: CASSERGQGIQPQHF. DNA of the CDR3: TGTGCCAGCAGTGAACGGGGACAGGGGATTCAGCCCCAGCATTTT.

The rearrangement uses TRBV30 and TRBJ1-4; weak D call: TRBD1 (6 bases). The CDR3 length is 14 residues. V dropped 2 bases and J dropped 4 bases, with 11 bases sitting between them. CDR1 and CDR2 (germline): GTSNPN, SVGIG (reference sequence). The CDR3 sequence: CAWSRRQVNEKLFF. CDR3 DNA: TGTGCCTGGAGTCGACGACAGGTTAATGAAAAACTGTTTTTT.

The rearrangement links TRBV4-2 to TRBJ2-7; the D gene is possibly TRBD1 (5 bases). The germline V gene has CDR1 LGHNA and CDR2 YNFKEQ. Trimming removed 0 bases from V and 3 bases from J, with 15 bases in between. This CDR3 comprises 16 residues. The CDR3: CASSQEVLTTVYEQYF. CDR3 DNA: TGTGCCAGCAGCCAAGAAGTTCTCACGACAGTCTACGAGCAGTACTTC.

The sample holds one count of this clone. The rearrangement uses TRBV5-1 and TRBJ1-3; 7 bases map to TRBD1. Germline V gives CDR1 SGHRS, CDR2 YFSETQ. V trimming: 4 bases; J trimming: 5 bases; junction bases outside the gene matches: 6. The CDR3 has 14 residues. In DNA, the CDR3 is TGCGCCAGCAGCCCCTCGGACAGGAGAAACACCATATATTTT. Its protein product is CASSPSDRRNTIYF.

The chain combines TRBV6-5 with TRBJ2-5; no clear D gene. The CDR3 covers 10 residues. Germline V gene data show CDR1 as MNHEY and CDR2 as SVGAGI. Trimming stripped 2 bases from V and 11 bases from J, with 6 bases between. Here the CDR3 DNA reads TGTGCCAGCAGTTACGGCCCACAGTACTTC. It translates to CASSYGPQYF.

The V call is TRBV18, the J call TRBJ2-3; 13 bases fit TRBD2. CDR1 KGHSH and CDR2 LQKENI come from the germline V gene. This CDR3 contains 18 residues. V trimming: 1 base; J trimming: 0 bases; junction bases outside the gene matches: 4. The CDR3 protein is CASSPRTSGRGSTDTQYF. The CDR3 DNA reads TGTGCCAGCTCACCACGGACTAGCGGGAGAGGAAGCACAGATACGCAGTATTTT.

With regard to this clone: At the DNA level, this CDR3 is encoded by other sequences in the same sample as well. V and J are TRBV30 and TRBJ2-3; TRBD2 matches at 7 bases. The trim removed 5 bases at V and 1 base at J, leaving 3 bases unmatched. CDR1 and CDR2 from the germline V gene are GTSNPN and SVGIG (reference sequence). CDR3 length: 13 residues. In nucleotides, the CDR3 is TGTGCCTGGGGTACTAGCGGCACAGATACGCAGTATTTT. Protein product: CAWGTSGTDTQYF.

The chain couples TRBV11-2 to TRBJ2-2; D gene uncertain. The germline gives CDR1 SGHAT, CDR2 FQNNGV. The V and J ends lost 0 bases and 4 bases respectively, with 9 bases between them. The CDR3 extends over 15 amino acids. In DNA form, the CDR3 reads TGTGCCAGCAGCTTAGATGTTGCGCTCACCGGGGAGCTGTTTTTT. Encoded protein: CASSLDVALTGELFF.

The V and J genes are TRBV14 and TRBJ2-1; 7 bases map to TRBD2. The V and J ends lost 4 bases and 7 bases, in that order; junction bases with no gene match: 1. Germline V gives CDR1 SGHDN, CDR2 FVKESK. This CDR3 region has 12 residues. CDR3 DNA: TGTGCCAGCAGCCGGACTAGGAATGAGCAGTTCTTC. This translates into CASSRTRNEQFF.

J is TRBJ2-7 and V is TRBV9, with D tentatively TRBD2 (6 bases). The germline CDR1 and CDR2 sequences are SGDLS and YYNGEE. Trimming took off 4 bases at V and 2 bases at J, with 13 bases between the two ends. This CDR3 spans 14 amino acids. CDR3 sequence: CASSHGTGAYEQYF. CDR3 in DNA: TGTGCCAGCAGCCACGGGACGGGGGCCTACGAGCAGTACTTC.

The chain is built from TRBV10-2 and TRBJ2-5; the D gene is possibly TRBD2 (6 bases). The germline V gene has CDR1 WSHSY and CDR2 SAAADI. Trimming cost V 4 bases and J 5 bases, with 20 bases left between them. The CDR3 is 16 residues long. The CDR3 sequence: CASSVGDSGPGETQYF. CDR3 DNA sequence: TGCGCCAGCAGTGTGGGGGACTCGGGCCCAGGGGAGACCCAGTACTTC.

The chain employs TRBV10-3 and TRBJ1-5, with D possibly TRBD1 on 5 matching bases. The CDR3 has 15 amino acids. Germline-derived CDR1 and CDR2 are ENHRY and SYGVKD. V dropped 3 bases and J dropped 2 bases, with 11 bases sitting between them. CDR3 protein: CAISESGGGNQPQHF. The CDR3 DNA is TGTGCCATCAGTGAAAGCGGGGGAGGCAATCAGCCCCAGCATTTT.

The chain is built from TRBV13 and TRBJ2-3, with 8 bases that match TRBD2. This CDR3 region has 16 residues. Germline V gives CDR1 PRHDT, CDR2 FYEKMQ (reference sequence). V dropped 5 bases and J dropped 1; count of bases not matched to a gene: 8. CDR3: CASSPRLAGRTDTQYF. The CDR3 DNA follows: TGTGCCAGCAGCCCCCGGCTAGCGGGTCGCACAGATACGCAGTATTTT.

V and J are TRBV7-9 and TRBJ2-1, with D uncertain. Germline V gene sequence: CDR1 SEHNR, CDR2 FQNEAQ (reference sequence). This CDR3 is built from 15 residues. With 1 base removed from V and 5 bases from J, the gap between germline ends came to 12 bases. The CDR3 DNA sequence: TGTGCCAGCAGCTTAGAATCAGTCAGGAACAATGAGCAGTTCTTC. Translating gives CASSLESVRNNEQFF.

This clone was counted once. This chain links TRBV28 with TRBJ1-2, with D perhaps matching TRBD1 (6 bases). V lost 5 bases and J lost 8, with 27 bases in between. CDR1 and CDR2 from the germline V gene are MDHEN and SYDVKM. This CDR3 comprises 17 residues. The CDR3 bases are TGTGCCAGCAGTCCAGTGGGACCTGTGACAGGCTTGAACGGCTACACCTTC. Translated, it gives CASSPVGPVTGLNGYTF.

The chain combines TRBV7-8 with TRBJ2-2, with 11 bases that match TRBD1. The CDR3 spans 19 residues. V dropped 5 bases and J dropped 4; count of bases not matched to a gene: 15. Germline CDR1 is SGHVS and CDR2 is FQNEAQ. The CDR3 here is CASSPQVDRGPLGTGELFF. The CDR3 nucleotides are TGTGCCAGCAGCCCCCAGGTGGACAGGGGGCCGTTAGGCACCGGGGAGCTGTTTTTT.

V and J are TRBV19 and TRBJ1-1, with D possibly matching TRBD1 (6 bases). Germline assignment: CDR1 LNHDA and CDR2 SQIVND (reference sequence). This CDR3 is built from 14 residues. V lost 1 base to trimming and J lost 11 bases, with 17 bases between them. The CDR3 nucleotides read TGTGCCAGTAGTATAGCCCCGGGTCAGGGGTTTGCTTTCTTT. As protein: CASSIAPGQGFAFF.